The 5 T cell receptor beta chains presented below share a single source sample, sequenced in a study of blood T cell repertoires in COVID-19. The protocol was immunoSEQ multiplex PCR, while the TCRdb copy is restricted to in-frame clones and leaves out a portion. This sample has a few hundred thousand clones, with roughly 86% found just once. The sample was peripheral blood. These receptors originate from a woman aged 25 to 39 with COVID-19, enrolled during active disease.

The chain employs TRBV6-1 and TRBJ1-5, with 8 bases matching TRBD1. The CDR3 covers 16 residues. The germline V gene has CDR1 MNHNS and CDR2 SASEGT. V lost 3 bases, J lost 2 bases, and 6 bases stayed unmatched. Here the CDR3 reads CASSDRTGIGNQPQHF. The CDR3 DNA is TGTGCCAGCAGTGATCGGACAGGGATTGGCAATCAGCCCCAGCATTTT.

The V call is TRBV18, the J call TRBJ2-3; D might be TRBD2 (6 bases). The length of the CDR3 is 13 residues. V was pared by 3 bases and J by 7 bases, with 11 bases between. CDR1 KGHSH and CDR2 LQKENI come from the germline V gene. Written as DNA, the CDR3 is TGTGCCAGCTCACCGTGGGGGGAAAATACGCAGTATTTT. Residues: CASSPWGENTQYF.

This clone was seen only a few times. The V gene is TRBV29-1, the J gene TRBJ2-7; a weak D match, TRBD2 (6 bases). From germline, CDR1 is SQVTM and CDR2 ANQGSEA. V was trimmed by 7 bases and J by 5 bases, leaving 18 bases between them. The CDR3 spans 13 residues. In DNA form, the CDR3 reads TGCAGCGGGGCAGAAGCGGGTCTCGACGAGCAGTACTTC. Its protein is CSGAEAGLDEQYF.

V usage is TRBV29-1 and J usage is TRBJ2-2; possibly TRBD2 for D (5 bases). V dropped 8 bases and J dropped 2 bases, with 12 bases sitting between them. Per the germline V gene, CDR1 is SQVTM and CDR2 is ANQGSEA. The CDR3 extends over 13 amino acids. Here the CDR3 DNA reads TGCAGCTGTGACCGGGGTAACACCGGGGAGCTGTTTTTT. Protein: CSCDRGNTGELFF.

The chain joins TRBV27 to TRBJ1-6; 10 bases match TRBD1. Germline V gene lookup returns CDR1 MNHEY and CDR2 SMNVEV (reference sequence). V lost 8 bases to trimming and J lost 6 bases; unmatched junction nucleotides: 13. The CDR3 covers 17 residues. Here the CDR3 DNA reads TGTGCCAGCCTTCCTTTCTCCGGGACAGGGGTTAATTCACCCCTCCACTTT. Encoded protein: CASLPFSGTGVNSPLHF.